A selection of T cell receptor beta chains follows, all from one sample in a study of response to subunit inactivated influenza vaccine. TCRdb passed the RT-PCR reads through MiXCR, listing each CDR3 protein once. The repertoire holds 500,000 to 700,000 distinct CDR3 sequences, roughly a quarter seen once, with 2.5% to 3.5% in the top ten. This sample was also put to use in a study of T cells expressing NK-cell markers.

This material consisted of CD4+ T cells sorted from PBMCs, taken roughly 13 days after vaccination. Receptors originate from a man aged 45-65 years who received an inactivated influenza vaccine. CDR3s include the opening cysteine and the closing phenylalanine or tryptophan. The D gene is left open where the match is weak. Rows give clone size only sometimes, using once, few, many, or a class for an expanded clone.

v_gene,d_gene,abundance,j_gene,CDR3nt,CDR3aa
TRBV7-3,-,-,TRBJ2-1,TGTGCCAGCAGTTTGGACTTGGTCTCCTACAATGAGCAGTTCTTC,CASSLDLVSYNEQFF
TRBV28,-,-,TRBJ1-6,TGTGCCAGCAGTTTAATAGGCCCGCAGAGCTCCTATAATTCACCCCTCCACTTT,CASSLIGPQSSYNSPLHF
TRBV7-9,TRBD2,-,TRBJ2-1,TGTGCCAGCAGACCCAGACTAGCGGGGGGGGGTCCCGAGCAGTTCTTC,CASRPRLAGGGPEQFF
TRBV7-3,-,-,TRBJ2-5,TGTGCCAGCAGTATCGCCTCCGGGGAGATTGAGACCCAGTACTTC,CASSIASGEIETQYF
TRBV12-3/TRBV12-4,-,-,TRBJ1-2,TGTGCCAGCAGTTTAGAACCCGTTTACACCTTC,CASSLEPVYTF
TRBV20-1,TRBD1,many,TRBJ1-1,TGCAGTGCTAGACGACAGGGTAACACTGAAGCTTTCTTT,CSARRQGNTEAFF
TRBV28,TRBD1,once,TRBJ1-1,TGTGCCAGCAGTCAATTGACAGGGGCCGACACTGAAGCTTTCTTT,CASSQLTGADTEAFF
TRBV7-3,-,-,TRBJ2-5,TGTGCCAGCAGCTTAAAGGGCAACCAAGAGACCCAGTACTTC,CASSLKGNQETQYF
TRBV27,-,-,TRBJ2-5,TGTGCCAGCAGTTTTTTTGCGGGGACCCAAGAGACCCAGTACTTC,CASSFFAGTQETQYF
TRBV6-5,-,few,TRBJ2-2,TGTGCCAGCAGTTACCGGTTGGCTATAGAAACCGGGGAGCTGTTTTTT,CASSYRLAIETGELFF
TRBV5-1,TRBD2,few,TRBJ2-5,TGCGCCAGCAGCTCGTTGGGGGGGACTCAAGAGACCCAGTACTTC,CASSSLGGTQETQYF
TRBV2,-,-,TRBJ2-3,TGTGCCAGAACGAGGAGGCGGGGAACAGATACGCAGTATTTT,CARTRRRGTDTQYF
TRBV9,TRBD1,few,TRBJ2-1,TGTGCCAGCAGCGTTGGGACAGGGGTCTACAATGAGCAGTTCTTC,CASSVGTGVYNEQFF
TRBV6-2/TRBV6-3,-,-,TRBJ2-7,TGTGCCAGCAACCACAGGGATTTCGCCTCCTACGAGCAGTACTTC,CASNHRDFASYEQYF
TRBV20-1,TRBD1,-,TRBJ1-1,TGCAGTGCTAGACCCCCCGACAGGGGGGGTACTGAAGCTTTCTTT,CSARPPDRGGTEAFF
TRBV12-3/TRBV12-4,-,-,TRBJ1-4,TGTGCCAGCAGTTTACGGGTGAATGAAAAACTGTTTTTT,CASSLRVNEKLFF
TRBV12-3/TRBV12-4,-,many,TRBJ1-2,TGTGCCAGCAGTTTGGGTGGGATTAGCTATGGCTACACCTTC,CASSLGGISYGYTF
TRBV10-3,-,-,TRBJ2-7,TGTGCCATCGCGAAGGTTTCCTACGAGCAGTACTTC,CAIAKVSYEQYF
TRBV4-2,TRBD1,few,TRBJ1-1,TGTGCCAGCAGCCAACAGGGGGGTTTGTACACTGAAGCTTTCTTT,CASSQQGGLYTEAFF
TRBV28,-,-,TRBJ2-3,TGTGCCAGCCACGGGGGACCCACAGATACGCAGTATTTT,CASHGGPTDTQYF
TRBV5-1,TRBD1,-,TRBJ2-6,TGCGCCAGCAGCTTGGGACAGGGGGCGCCTGGGGCCAACGTCCTGACTTTC,CASSLGQGAPGANVLTF
TRBV28,-,-,TRBJ2-6,TGTGCCAGAAGTGCCCCCGGTGGGGCCAACGTCCTGACTTTC,CARSAPGGANVLTF
TRBV20-1,-,few,TRBJ1-1,TGCAGTGCTAGTAACAGGATGAACACTGAAGCTTTCTTT,CSASNRMNTEAFF